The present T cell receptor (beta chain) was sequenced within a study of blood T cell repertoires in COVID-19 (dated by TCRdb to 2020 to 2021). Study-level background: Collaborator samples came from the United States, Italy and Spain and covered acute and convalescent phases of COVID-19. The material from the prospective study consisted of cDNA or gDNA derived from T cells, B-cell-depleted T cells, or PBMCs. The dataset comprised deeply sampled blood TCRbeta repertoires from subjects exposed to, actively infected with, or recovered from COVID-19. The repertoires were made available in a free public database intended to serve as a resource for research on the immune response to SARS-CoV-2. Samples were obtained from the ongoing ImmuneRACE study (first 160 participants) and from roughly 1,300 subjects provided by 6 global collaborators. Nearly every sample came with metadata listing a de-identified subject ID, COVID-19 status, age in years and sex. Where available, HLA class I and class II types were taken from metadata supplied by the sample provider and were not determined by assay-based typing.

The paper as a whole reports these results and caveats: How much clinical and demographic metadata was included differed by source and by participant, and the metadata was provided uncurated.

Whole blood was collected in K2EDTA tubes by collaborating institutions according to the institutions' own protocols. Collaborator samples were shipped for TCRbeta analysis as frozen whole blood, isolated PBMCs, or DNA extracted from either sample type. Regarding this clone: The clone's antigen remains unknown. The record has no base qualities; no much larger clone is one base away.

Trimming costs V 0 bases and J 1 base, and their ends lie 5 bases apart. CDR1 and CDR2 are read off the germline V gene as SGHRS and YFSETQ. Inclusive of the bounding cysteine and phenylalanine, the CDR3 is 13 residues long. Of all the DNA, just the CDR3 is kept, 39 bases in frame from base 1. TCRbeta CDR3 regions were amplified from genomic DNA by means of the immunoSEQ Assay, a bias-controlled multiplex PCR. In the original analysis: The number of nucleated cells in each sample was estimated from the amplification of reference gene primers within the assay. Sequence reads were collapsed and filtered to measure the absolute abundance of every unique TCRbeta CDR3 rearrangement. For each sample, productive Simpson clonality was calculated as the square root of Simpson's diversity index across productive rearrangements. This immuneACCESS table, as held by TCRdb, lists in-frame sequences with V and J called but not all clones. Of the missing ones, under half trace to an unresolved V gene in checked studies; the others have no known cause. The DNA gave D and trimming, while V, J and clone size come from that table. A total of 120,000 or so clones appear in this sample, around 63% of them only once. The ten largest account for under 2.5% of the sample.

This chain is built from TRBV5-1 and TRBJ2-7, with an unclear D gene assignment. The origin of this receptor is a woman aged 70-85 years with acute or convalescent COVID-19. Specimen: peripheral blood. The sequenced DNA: TGCGCCAGCAGCTTGGTCCCATCCTACGAGCAGTACTTC. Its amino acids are CASSLVPSYEQYF.